A selection of T cell receptor beta chains follows, all from one sample in a study of cytomegalovirus exposure and HLA in healthy donors. The protocol was immunoSEQ multiplex PCR, while the TCRdb copy is restricted to in-frame clones and leaves out a portion. This sample's clone table lists tens of thousands of clones. Sequenced: PBMCs. These TCRs come from a man aged 40-49 years in good health and CMV-seronegative. Both conserved end residues are part of each CDR3. A D gene is named only where the DNA matches it firmly.

J gene: TRBJ2-1
V gene: TRBV9
D gene: TRBD2
CDR3 protein: CASSVAGDYNEQFF
CDR3 DNA: TGTGCCAGCAGCGTCGCGGGAGACTACAATGAGCAGTTCTTC

J gene: TRBJ2-3
V gene: TRBV29-1
D gene: TRBD1
CDR3 protein: CSGRTGGTDTQYF
CDR3 DNA: TGCAGCGGGCGGACAGGGGGGACAGATACGCAGTATTTT

J gene: TRBJ2-7
V gene: TRBV10-3
D gene: TRBD2
CDR3 protein: CAIMGRGFDNEQYF
CDR3 DNA: TGTGCCATCATGGGGAGGGGCTTTGACAACGAGCAGTACTTC

J gene: TRBJ2-1
V gene: TRBV19
D gene: .
CDR3 protein: CASSPRDNEQFF
CDR3 DNA: TGTGCCAGTAGTCCCAGGGACAATGAGCAGTTCTTC

J gene: TRBJ2-3
V gene: TRBV6-6
D gene: TRBD2
CDR3 protein: CASSYISSGSTDTQYF
CDR3 DNA: TGTGCCAGCAGTTACATCTCTAGCGGAAGCACAGATACGCAGTATTTT

J gene: TRBJ1-1
V gene: TRBV4-1
D gene: .
CDR3 protein: CASSPGRQKPLNTEAFF
CDR3 DNA: TGCGCCAGCAGCCCAGGCCGACAGAAACCACTGAACACTGAAGCTTTCTTT

J gene: TRBJ2-7
V gene: TRBV9
D gene: .
CDR3 protein: CASSVAPATSSYEQYF
CDR3 DNA: TGTGCCAGCAGCGTAGCTCCAGCGACTAGCTCCTACGAGCAGTACTTC

J gene: TRBJ2-1
V gene: TRBV5-6
D gene: TRBD2
CDR3 protein: CASSWFGGGYNEQFF
CDR3 DNA: TGTGCCAGCAGCTGGTTTGGGGGGGGATACAATGAGCAGTTCTTC

J gene: TRBJ1-1
V gene: TRBV29-1
D gene: .
CDR3 protein: CSARITADFEAFF
CDR3 DNA: TGCAGCGCCCGAATTACAGCGGACTTCGAAGCTTTCTTT

J gene: TRBJ1-1
V gene: TRBV10-3
D gene: .
CDR3 protein: CAISGGAGTEAFF
CDR3 DNA: TGTGCCATCTCTGGGGGGGCGGGCACTGAAGCTTTCTTT

J gene: TRBJ2-5
V gene: TRBV13
D gene: .
CDR3 protein: CASSLGQQIQYF
CDR3 DNA: TGTGCCAGCAGCTTAGGACAGCAAATCCAGTACTTC

J gene: TRBJ1-1
V gene: TRBV7-9
D gene: .
CDR3 protein: CASKGQTGGLTEAFF
CDR3 DNA: TGTGCCAGCAAGGGTCAAACGGGGGGGTTGACTGAAGCTTTCTTT

J gene: TRBJ1-5
V gene: TRBV6-6
D gene: TRBD1
CDR3 protein: CASSYSGQADNQPQHF
CDR3 DNA: TGTGCCAGCAGTTACTCCGGACAGGCAGACAATCAGCCCCAGCATTTT

J gene: TRBJ2-2
V gene: TRBV19
D gene: .
CDR3 protein: CASSIRVWAGELFF
CDR3 DNA: TGTGCCAGTAGTATCAGGGTGTGGGCCGGGGAGCTGTTTTTT

J gene: TRBJ2-1
V gene: TRBV30
D gene: TRBD2
CDR3 protein: CAWSVGLAGVDEQFF
CDR3 DNA: TGTGCCTGGAGTGTTGGGCTAGCGGGAGTCGATGAGCAGTTCTTC

J gene: TRBJ1-1
V gene: TRBV6-1
D gene: TRBD1
CDR3 protein: CASSDWTGGTFF
CDR3 DNA: TGTGCCAGCAGTGATTGGACAGGGGGAACTTTCTTT

J gene: TRBJ2-1
V gene: TRBV28
D gene: .
CDR3 protein: CASSRSRDFIYNEQFF
CDR3 DNA: TGTGCCAGCAGCCGCTCGCGGGACTTCATCTACAATGAGCAGTTCTTC

J gene: TRBJ1-5
V gene: TRBV18
D gene: .
CDR3 protein: CASSGGSNQPQHF
CDR3 DNA: TGTGCCAGCTCAGGAGGGTCCAATCAGCCCCAGCATTTT

J gene: TRBJ1-1
V gene: TRBV9
D gene: .
CDR3 protein: CASSVGINTEAFF
CDR3 DNA: TGTGCCAGCAGCGTAGGTATTAACACTGAAGCTTTCTTT

J gene: TRBJ2-1
V gene: TRBV30
D gene: .
CDR3 protein: CACRGYNEQFF
CDR3 DNA: TGTGCCTGCCGGGGGTACAATGAGCAGTTCTTC

J gene: TRBJ1-2
V gene: TRBV6-1
D gene: TRBD1
CDR3 protein: CASSKTTGGNGYTF
CDR3 DNA: TGTGCCAGCAGTAAGACAACAGGGGGTAATGGCTACACCTTC

J gene: TRBJ1-1
V gene: TRBV2
D gene: TRBD1
CDR3 protein: CASRTTGKDTEAFF
CDR3 DNA: TGTGCCAGCAGGACGACAGGGAAGGACACTGAAGCTTTCTTT

J gene: TRBJ2-1
V gene: TRBV7-3
D gene: TRBD2
CDR3 protein: CASSLRGRASYNEQFF
CDR3 DNA: TGTGCCAGCAGCTTACGAGGGAGGGCTTCCTACAATGAGCAGTTCTTC

J gene: TRBJ2-7
V gene: TRBV13
D gene: .
CDR3 protein: CASSHNYEQYF
CDR3 DNA: TGTGCCAGCAGTCACAACTACGAGCAGTACTTC

J gene: TRBJ1-3
V gene: TRBV5-1
D gene: .
CDR3 protein: CASSLATGVLGNTIYF
CDR3 DNA: TGCGCCAGCAGCTTGGCGACAGGCGTGCTTGGAAACACCATATATTTT

J gene: TRBJ2-7
V gene: TRBV19
D gene: .
CDR3 protein: CASSIEAQVYEQYF
CDR3 DNA: TGTGCCAGTAGTATCGAGGCACAGGTCTACGAGCAGTACTTC

J gene: TRBJ2-7
V gene: TRBV29-1
D gene: .
CDR3 protein: CSVVSTSGQYF
CDR3 DNA: TGCAGCGTTGTATCGACCTCGGGGCAGTACTTC

J gene: TRBJ2-3
V gene: TRBV5-1
D gene: .
CDR3 protein: CASSPGLTGDTQYF
CDR3 DNA: TGCGCCAGCAGCCCCGGACTTACGGGGGATACGCAGTATTTT

J gene: TRBJ1-2
V gene: TRBV19
D gene: .
CDR3 protein: CASRTSGVANYGYTF
CDR3 DNA: TGTGCCAGTAGGACTTCAGGGGTCGCTAACTATGGCTACACCTTC

J gene: TRBJ1-2
V gene: TRBV30
D gene: TRBD1
CDR3 protein: CAWEGGSQGGYTF
CDR3 DNA: TGTGCCTGGGAAGGGGGCTCACAGGGGGGCTACACCTTC

J gene: TRBJ2-3
V gene: TRBV6-1
D gene: TRBD2
CDR3 protein: CASSAGTSGRGTQYF
CDR3 DNA: TGTGCCAGCAGTGCCGGGACTAGCGGGAGGGGTACGCAGTATTTT

J gene: TRBJ1-2
V gene: TRBV29-1
D gene: TRBD1
CDR3 protein: CSVAGTGGVYGYTF
CDR3 DNA: TGCAGCGTTGCCGGGACAGGGGGCGTCTATGGCTACACCTTC

J gene: TRBJ2-2
V gene: TRBV7-2
D gene: .
CDR3 protein: CASSLVASAGGELFF
CDR3 DNA: TGTGCCAGCAGCTTAGTCGCTAGCGCGGGCGGGGAGCTGTTTTTT

J gene: TRBJ2-7
V gene: TRBV29-1
D gene: TRBD1
CDR3 protein: CSVARDREDEQYF
CDR3 DNA: TGCAGCGTCGCCCGGGACAGGGAAGACGAGCAGTACTTC

J gene: TRBJ2-1
V gene: TRBV10-3
D gene: .
CDR3 protein: CAISGPGLSYNEQFF
CDR3 DNA: TGTGCCATCAGTGGTCCAGGGCTCTCCTACAATGAGCAGTTCTTC

J gene: TRBJ2-7
V gene: TRBV5-1
D gene: TRBD1
CDR3 protein: CASGPTGAEQYF
CDR3 DNA: TGCGCCAGCGGTCCGACAGGGGCCGAGCAGTACTTC

J gene: TRBJ2-1
V gene: TRBV4-3
D gene: TRBD2
CDR3 protein: CASSQERLAGGPSSYNEQFF
CDR3 DNA: TGCGCCAGCAGCCAAGAGAGGCTAGCGGGAGGCCCTAGCTCCTACAATGAGCAGTTCTTC

J gene: TRBJ2-7
V gene: TRBV5-8
D gene: .
CDR3 protein: CASSQIADSDYEQYF
CDR3 DNA: TGTGCCAGCAGCCAGATTGCGGACTCTGACTACGAGCAGTACTTC

J gene: TRBJ1-1
V gene: TRBV5-6
D gene: TRBD1
CDR3 protein: CASSFGQGMNTEAFF
CDR3 DNA: TGTGCCAGCAGCTTTGGACAGGGCATGAACACTGAAGCTTTCTTT

J gene: TRBJ2-7
V gene: TRBV7-9
D gene: TRBD2
CDR3 protein: CASSLGGTSGIHEQYF
CDR3 DNA: TGTGCCAGCAGCTTAGGCGGGACTAGCGGGATCCACGAGCAGTACTTC

J gene: TRBJ2-5
V gene: TRBV7-9
D gene: .
CDR3 protein: CASSLGLLLQETQYF
CDR3 DNA: TGTGCCAGCAGCTTAGGCCTACTGCTTCAAGAGACCCAGTACTTC

J gene: TRBJ1-1
V gene: TRBV29-1
D gene: TRBD1
CDR3 protein: CSVPGQGHTEAFF
CDR3 DNA: TGCAGCGTCCCGGGACAGGGGCACACTGAAGCTTTCTTT

J gene: TRBJ2-7
V gene: TRBV6-5
D gene: TRBD1
CDR3 protein: CASSYWGQGSHEQYF
CDR3 DNA: TGTGCCAGCAGTTACTGGGGACAGGGTTCCCACGAGCAGTACTTC

J gene: TRBJ2-7
V gene: TRBV2
D gene: .
CDR3 protein: CASSELQVHEQYF
CDR3 DNA: TGTGCCAGCAGTGAGTTACAGGTCCACGAGCAGTACTTC

J gene: TRBJ1-1
V gene: TRBV18
D gene: .
CDR3 protein: CASSPRNTEAFF
CDR3 DNA: TGTGCCAGCTCCCCCAGGAACACTGAAGCTTTCTTT